A selection of T cell receptor beta chains follows, all from one sample in a study of T-cell memory formation after mild COVID-19. Using its own MiXCR run on the 5' RACE reads, TCRdb lists one record per CDR3 protein. The sample lists around 420,000 distinct CDR3 sequences; 20% to 30% were seen once. Sequenced material: PBMCs or a T cell subset sorted from them (not recorded which). Source of these receptors: an adult woman who had mild COVID-19 (a few samples of this study predate the infection). Cell type and time point are not known. Both conserved end residues are part of each CDR3. D genes are given only for firm matches. Clone sizes are given selectively: once, few, many, or a class where the clone is expanded.

d_gene | j_gene | abundance | v_gene | CDR3aa | CDR3nt
TRBD2 | TRBJ2-1 | . | TRBV18 | CASSPATSGDYNEQFF | TGTGCCAGCTCACCCGCGACTAGCGGGGATTACAATGAGCAGTTCTTC
. | TRBJ2-1 | . | TRBV6-2/TRBV6-3 | CASTRSISYNEQFF | TGTGCCAGCACCCGGAGTATCTCCTACAATGAGCAGTTCTTC
. | TRBJ1-1 | . | TRBV20-1 | CSAHQGVPEAFF | TGCAGTGCTCACCAGGGTGTACCTGAAGCTTTCTTT
. | TRBJ2-2 | few | TRBV24-1 | CATSDQRFTGELFF | TGTGCCACCAGTGACCAGCGATTCACCGGGGAGCTGTTTTTT
TRBD2 | TRBJ2-6 | few | TRBV5-1 | CASSWGGSGANVLTF | TGCGCCAGCAGCTGGGGGGGATCTGGGGCCAACGTCCTGACTTTC
. | TRBJ1-1 | few | TRBV27 | CASISPARGGMNTEAFF | TGTGCCAGCATTAGCCCTGCCCGGGGGGGGATGAACACTGAAGCTTTCTTT
. | TRBJ2-7 | few | TRBV29-1 | CSVALAATYEQYF | TGCAGCGTTGCGCTAGCAGCCACCTACGAGCAGTACTTC
TRBD2 | TRBJ2-1 | . | TRBV7-9 | CASSSSPGLAGGQNEQFF | TGTGCCAGCAGCTCATCTCCGGGGCTAGCGGGGGGCCAGAATGAGCAGTTCTTC
TRBD1 | TRBJ2-3 | . | TRBV6-5 | CASSPGTAPSTDTQYF | TGTGCCAGCAGCCCAGGGACAGCTCCTAGCACAGATACGCAGTATTTT
. | TRBJ2-1 | few | TRBV4-1 | CASSQEGRAQDSYNEQFF | TGCGCCAGCAGCCAAGAGGGGCGGGCCCAAGACTCCTACAATGAGCAGTTCTTC
TRBD2 | TRBJ2-7 | . | TRBV15 | CATSRDPPGRASYEQYF | TGTGCCACCAGCAGAGATCCTCCCGGGAGGGCCAGCTACGAGCAGTACTTC
TRBD2 | TRBJ2-1 | . | TRBV27 | CASSQGVAGGRRQFF | TGTGCCAGCAGCCAGGGGGTAGCGGGGGGGCGAAGGCAGTTCTTC
. | TRBJ1-1 | . | TRBV19 | CASSKNGIAEAFF | TGTGCCAGTAGTAAGAACGGGATAGCTGAAGCTTTCTTT
. | TRBJ2-2 | few | TRBV30 | CACPRGAVNTGELFF | TGTGCCTGCCCCAGGGGAGCGGTTAACACCGGGGAGCTGTTTTTT
TRBD2 | TRBJ2-3 | . | TRBV10-3 | CAISEGAGGIADTQYF | TGTGCCATCAGTGAAGGGGCGGGAGGTATCGCAGATACGCAGTATTTT
. | TRBJ1-1 | few | TRBV11-3 | CASSGRGYTEAFF | TGTGCCAGCAGCGGACGGGGCTATACTGAAGCTTTCTTT
. | TRBJ2-1 | few | TRBV7-9 | CASSLTGRPDQTFF | TGTGCCAGCAGCCTGACGGGACGGCCTGACCAGACGTTCTTC
TRBD2 | TRBJ2-1 | once | TRBV12-3/TRBV12-4 | CASSLDVLFAGGPRGEQFF | TGTGCCAGCAGTTTAGATGTTTTGTTCGCGGGAGGGCCGAGGGGGGAGCAGTTCTTC
. | TRBJ1-2 | few | TRBV18 | CASSNGANDGYTF | TGTGCCAGCTCTAATGGGGCAAATGATGGCTACACCTTC
. | TRBJ1-2 | . | TRBV20-1 | CSARGTGYGYTF | TGCAGTGCTAGGGGGACGGGCTATGGCTACACCTTC
TRBD2 | TRBJ2-3 | . | TRBV11-2 | CASSLGILAGTDTQYF | TGTGCCAGCAGCTTAGGGATATTAGCGGGGACAGATACGCAGTATTTT
. | TRBJ2-1 | . | TRBV7-2 | CASSVGQWDNEQFF | TGTGCCAGCAGCGTTGGTCAGTGGGACAATGAGCAGTTCTTC
. | TRBJ1-1 | . | TRBV25-1 | CASSIGSYTEAFF | TGTGCCAGCAGCATAGGCTCGTACACTGAAGCTTTCTTT
. | TRBJ2-6 | many | TRBV7-9 | CASSLSSGANVLTF | TGTGCCAGCAGTCTGAGCTCTGGGGCCAACGTCCTGACTTTC
. | TRBJ2-7 | . | TRBV5-5 | CASSLEVPAYEQYF | TGTGCCAGCAGCTTGGAGGTTCCGGCCTACGAGCAGTACTTC
. | TRBJ2-5 | few | TRBV7-9 | CASDAGYTGRRHQETQYF | TGTGCCAGCGACGCGGGGTATACAGGGAGGCGGCATCAAGAGACCCAGTACTTC
. | TRBJ2-1 | few | TRBV11-3 | CASSFAGSSYNEQFF | TGTGCCAGCAGCTTTGCAGGGAGCTCCTACAATGAGCAGTTCTTC
TRBD2 | TRBJ2-1 | few | TRBV19 | CASSIELLAGVFNEQFF | TGTGCCAGTAGTATAGAACTACTAGCGGGAGTGTTCAATGAGCAGTTCTTC
. | TRBJ2-1 | . | TRBV20-1 | CSARDVGPQKHYNEQFF | TGCAGTGCTAGAGATGTCGGGCCCCAGAAGCACTACAATGAGCAGTTCTTC
. | TRBJ1-1 | few | TRBV13 | CASSSQLTTEAFF | TGTGCCAGCAGCTCCCAGTTGACCACTGAAGCTTTCTTT
TRBD1 | TRBJ2-7 | . | TRBV19 | CASSVPGQASYEQYF | TGTGCCAGTAGTGTACCGGGACAGGCCTCTTACGAGCAGTACTTC
TRBD1 | TRBJ2-3 | . | TRBV25-1 | CASSATRQGATDTQYF | TGTGCCAGCAGTGCCACGAGACAGGGGGCTACAGATACGCAGTATTTT
TRBD2 | TRBJ2-3 | . | TRBV7-2 | CASSYVRTSGATDTQYF | TGTGCCAGCAGCTATGTAAGGACTAGCGGGGCCACAGATACGCAGTATTTT
. | TRBJ2-7 | few | TRBV7-2 | CASSSYFAYEQYF | TGTGCCAGCAGCTCCTACTTCGCCTACGAGCAGTACTTC
. | TRBJ2-3 | . | TRBV6-1 | CASTETAWGTQYF | TGTGCCAGCACTGAGACTGCTTGGGGTACGCAGTATTTT
. | TRBJ1-1 | . | TRBV12-3/TRBV12-4 | CASSFSGGWGTEAFF | TGTGCCAGCAGTTTTTCCGGGGGCTGGGGCACTGAAGCTTTCTTT
TRBD2 | TRBJ2-3 | few | TRBV6-5 | CASSYSGAGGPSTDTQYF | TGTGCCAGCAGTTACTCCGGGGCGGGAGGGCCTAGCACAGATACGCAGTATTTT
. | TRBJ2-2 | . | TRBV24-1 | CATSDFRLRELFF | TGTGCCACCAGTGATTTTCGGCTACGGGAGCTGTTTTTT
. | TRBJ1-1 | . | TRBV28 | CASRKDGVNTEAFF | TGTGCCAGCAGGAAAGACGGAGTGAACACTGAAGCTTTCTTT
TRBD1 | TRBJ1-4 | few | TRBV20-1 | CSARRQGRDEKLFF | TGCAGTGCTAGGCGACAGGGTCGAGATGAAAAACTGTTTTTT
. | TRBJ2-3 | few | TRBV7-6 | CASSPYLASWRIDTQYF | TGTGCCAGCAGCCCGTACCTCGCTAGCTGGCGGATAGATACGCAGTATTTT
. | TRBJ2-2 | . | TRBV4-1 | CASSQELRAGELFF | TGCGCCAGCAGCCAAGAACTACGGGCCGGGGAGCTGTTTTTT
. | TRBJ2-5 | . | TRBV12-3/TRBV12-4 | CASSRLEETQYF | TGTGCCAGCAGTAGGCTTGAAGAGACCCAGTACTTC
TRBD1 | TRBJ1-2 | few | TRBV5-1 | CASSLDGRGHHGYTF | TGCGCCAGCAGCTTGGACGGGAGGGGGCATCATGGCTACACCTTC
. | TRBJ2-7 | few | TRBV7-6 | CASSSSTGAHEQYF | TGTGCCAGCAGCTCTTCGACAGGAGCGCACGAGCAGTACTTC
TRBD2 | TRBJ2-5 | . | TRBV20-1 | CSARLSGRGLETQYF | TGCAGTGCTAGACTTAGCGGGAGGGGTTTAGAGACCCAGTACTTC
TRBD2 | TRBJ2-1 | . | TRBV6-5 | CASSYGGRWAYNEQFF | TGTGCCAGCAGTTACGGCGGGAGATGGGCCTACAATGAGCAGTTCTTC